The TCR beta chain described here comes from a study of blood T cell repertoires in COVID-19. Turning to the study itself: Samples taken during acute and convalescent COVID-19 were collected in the United States, Italy and Spain. The cDNA or gDNA used as material had been derived from T cells, B-cell-depleted T cells, or PBMCs.

CDR1 and CDR2 (germline): SEHNR, FQNEAQ (reference sequence). The CDR3 length is 15 residues. V was clipped by 5 bases and J by 9 bases, with 20 bases between them. In the original analysis: Amplifying reference gene primers gave estimates of nucleated cell counts. Assay used: immunoSEQ multiplex PCR; TCRdb lists only in-frame clones, some missing. The V and J calls and clone size were taken over from that table, and D and trimming were inferred from the DNA. This sample yields some 110,000 clones, of which less than 85% are seen a single time; roughly 2.7% belongs to the top ten. What was sequenced was peripheral blood. The clonotype comes from a man aged 50-60 years with acute or convalescent COVID-19. The chain has TRBV7-9 and TRBJ2-1; a possible D gene is TRBD2 (6 bases). The CDR3 nucleotides read TGTGCCAGCAGCGACTCCAGGAGGGAAAAAGGTGAGCAGTTCTTC. This sequence encodes CASSDSRREKGEQFF.